The source of this T cell receptor beta chain is a study of blood T cell repertoires in COVID-19 (dated by TCRdb to the early 2020s). In the study overall: The collaborator samples originated in the United States, Italy and Spain and spanned the acute and convalescent phases of COVID-19. The prospective study material was composed of cDNA or gDNA derived from T cells, B-cell-depleted T cells, or PBMCs. Deeply sampled blood TCRbeta repertoires from subjects exposed to, actively infected with, or recovered from COVID-19 were included in the dataset. The repertoires were released in a freely available public database meant as a resource for research on the immune response to SARS-CoV-2. Samples came from the ongoing ImmuneRACE study (first 160 participants) plus 1,254 subjects from 6 global collaborators. The sample metadata nearly always contained a de-identified subject ID, COVID-19 status, age in years and sex. HLA class I and class II types, where available, came from metadata supplied by the sample provider rather than from assay-based typing.

The full study reports these points: The amount of clinical and demographic metadata varied by source and participant and was provided uncurated.

TCRbeta CDR3 regions were amplified from genomic DNA using the immunoSEQ Assay, a bias-controlled multiplex PCR. As for the authors' bioinformatics: The number of nucleated cells in each sample was estimated by amplification of reference gene primers within the assay. To quantify the absolute abundance of each unique TCRbeta CDR3 rearrangement, sequence reads were collapsed and filtered. Productive Simpson clonality was computed per sample as the square root of Simpson's diversity index over productive rearrangements. Sourced from immuneACCESS, this table was stored by TCRdb with only in-frame sequences that have V and J called. A share of the clones is absent; for the studies checked, an unresolved V gene accounts for under half, and the remainder has no known explanation. V and J calls and clone size are as listed in that table; D and trimming were resolved from the DNA. The sample yields around 300,000 clones; around 87% were counted once. The ten largest clones represent 1.5% to 2% of the sample.

A note on this clone: Its recognized antigen is unknown. Base qualities were left out, and no much larger clone turns up one base away.

Enrolling through a virtual design, the prospective study's participants ranged in age from roughly 18 to 95 years and lived across some 23 United States geographic areas. In the prospective study, participants were assigned to cohorts based on the clinical history participants reported in a screening survey and a study questionnaire. Each participant in the prospective study had whole blood, serum and a nasopharyngeal or oropharyngeal swab collected by mobile phlebotomists. Additional blood draws and questionnaires over a 2-month period could optionally be provided by prospective study participants. Prospective study blood samples were shipped either frozen or at room temperature before DNA extraction. Germline trimming amounts to 1 base on V and 2 bases on J, with 4 as the count of junction bases outside the gene matches. The CDR3 goes from the cysteine to the phenylalanine over 15 residues. Only CDR3 DNA remains: 45 bases, in frame from the first base. The germline V gene (reference sequence) specifies LGHDT as CDR1 and YNNKEL as CDR2.

The sequencing input was PBMCs or T cells enriched from blood (not recorded which). This TCR came from a woman aged 18-29 years with acute COVID-19. Rearrangement joined TRBV3-1 (or the pseudogene TRBV3-2) to TRBJ2-7, with 8 bases aligning to TRBD2. The CDR3 protein sequence reads: CASSQASGLTYEQYF. The DNA reads as follows: TGTGCCAGCAGCCAAGCTAGCGGGCTAACCTACGAGCAGTACTTC.